This entry lists 16 T cell receptor beta chains sequenced from one sample in a study of T cells in Graves' hyperthyroidism and ophthalmopathy. Authors of the study amplified TCR beta CDR3 regions from RNA transcripts. The HTBI set primed first-round TCR CDR3 RT-PCR. TCRdb passed the multiplex PCR reads through MiXCR, listing each CDR3 protein once. The sample lists 400,000 to 550,000 distinct CDR3 sequences; about an eighth were seen once. The sequencing sample was made of blood. The source of these receptors is a woman between 18 and 29 years old with Graves' hyperthyroidism.

At least ten counts were recorded for this clonotype. The V gene is TRBV5-1, the J gene TRBJ2-7; D is possibly TRBD1 (6 bases). The germline CDR1 and CDR2 sequences are SGHRS and YFSETQ. CDR3 size: 12 residues. V was trimmed by 4 bases and J by 6 bases, leaving 11 bases between them. The CDR3, as DNA: TGCGCCAGCAGCCCGGCAGGGGTCGAGCAGTACTTC. Translating gives CASSPAGVEQYF.

The rearrangement uses TRBV19 and TRBJ2-5, with 7 bases lining up with TRBD2. Per germline, CDR1 LNHDA and CDR2 SQIVND (reference sequence). V lost 6 bases, J lost 1 base, and 8 bases stayed unmatched. CDR3 length equals 15 residues. The CDR3 protein is CASRPLADFQETQYF. The DNA for the CDR3 is TGTGCCAGTAGACCTCTAGCGGACTTCCAAGAGACCCAGTACTTC.

At least ten counts were recorded for this clonotype. The V gene is TRBV6-5, the J gene TRBJ1-1; D call uncertain. CDR1 and CDR2 (germline): MNHEY, SVGAGI. Trimming removed 3 bases from V and 4 bases from J, with 6 bases in between. The CDR3 sequence is 12 residues long. In DNA, the CDR3 is TGTGCCAGCAGTTATACGGGCACTGAAGCTTTCTTT. It specifies CASSYTGTEAFF.

Only a few counts were recorded for this clonotype. The chain combines TRBV19 with TRBJ2-3; D gene ambiguous. The CDR3 covers 13 residues. Germline values: CDR1 LNHDA, CDR2 SQIVND (reference sequence). The V end was cut by 1 base, the J end by 2 bases, with 4 bases between. Here the CDR3 reads CASSIGFTDTQYF. The CDR3 DNA reads TGTGCCAGTAGTATAGGCTTCACAGATACGCAGTATTTT.

In this sample, this clonotype turned up many times. The rearrangement uses TRBV12-3 or TRBV12-4 and TRBJ1-1; weak D call: TRBD1 (6 bases). V lost 7 bases to trimming and J lost 1 base, with 13 bases between them. The CDR3 is made up of 14 amino acids. The CDR3 sequence: CASTADRPNTEAFF. The CDR3 region has the DNA TGTGCCAGCACCGCGGACAGACCGAACACTGAAGCTTTCTTT.

Ten or more counts support this clonotype. The V call is TRBV29-1, the J call TRBJ1-1, with 7 bases that match TRBD1. The CDR3 spans 17 residues. Per the germline V gene, CDR1 is SQVTM and CDR2 is ANQGSEA. V shed 5 bases, J shed 0 bases, and the junction held 15 bases outside the gene matches. CDR3 protein: CSVNPGQPFLMNTEAFF. The CDR3 region has the DNA TGCAGCGTTAATCCGGGACAGCCTTTTTTGATGAACACTGAAGCTTTCTTT.

The chain uses TRBV19 and TRBJ1-3; D is ambiguous. CDR1 is LNHDA, CDR2 SQIVND, per germline (reference sequence). Between the trimmed V and J ends, which lost 6 bases and 0 bases, there was a span of 9 bases. The CDR3 length is 14 residues. This CDR3 is CASRGELSGNTIYF. The DNA for the CDR3 is TGTGCCAGTAGGGGCGAACTCTCTGGAAACACCATATATTTT.

The table lists this clonotype with a few counts. This chain links TRBV7-3 with TRBJ2-1; no definite D call. V was trimmed by 5 bases and J by 8 bases, leaving 13 bases between them. The germline gives CDR1 SGHTA, CDR2 FQGTGA. This CDR3 has 13 amino acids. The CDR3: CASSQGPFDEQFF. For the CDR3, the DNA is TGTGCCAGCAGCCAAGGGCCTTTCGATGAGCAGTTCTTC.

The rearrangement uses TRBV3-1 and TRBJ2-1; 8 nucleotides line up with TRBD2. The V and J ends lost 3 bases and 5 bases, in that order; junction bases with no gene match: 3. The germline V gene has CDR1 LGHDT and CDR2 YNNKEL (reference sequence). CDR3 length: 14 amino acids. The CDR3 bases are TGTGCCAGCAGCCAGGTAGCGGGACACAATGAGCAGTTCTTC. This codes for CASSQVAGHNEQFF.

This clonotype was seen at least ten times. The chain joins TRBV3-1 to TRBJ1-3; possibly TRBD1 for D (6 bases). Per the germline V gene, CDR1 is LGHDT and CDR2 is YNNKEL (reference sequence). This CDR3 spans 15 amino acids. The germline V and J ends were trimmed by 1 base and 4 bases, with 11 bases remaining between them. The CDR3 nucleotides are TGTGCCAGCAGCCAAGCAGGGGTCATCGGAAACACCATATATTTT. It is translated as CASSQAGVIGNTIYF.

The rearrangement joins TRBV6-2 or TRBV6-3 to TRBJ2-1, with TRBD1 identical over 8 bases. The CDR3 extends over 14 amino acids. Trimming took 5 bases from V and 5 from J; bases not matched to a gene: 5. Germline V lookup: CDR1 MNHEY, CDR2 SVGEGT. CDR3 nucleotide sequence: TGTGCCAGCAGTCCGGGACAGGCCCACAATGAGCAGTTCTTC. Translating gives CASSPGQAHNEQFF.

The chain uses TRBV7-9 and TRBJ1-4; D gene uncertain. The germline gives CDR1 SEHNR, CDR2 FQNEAQ (reference sequence). The CDR3 is made up of 16 amino acids. V gave up 2 bases and J gave up 3 bases, with 13 bases separating them. The CDR3 reads CASSLPRHAPNEKLFF. The CDR3 bases are TGTGCCAGCAGCTTACCACGCCATGCCCCTAATGAAAAACTGTTTTTT.

The sample holds many counts of this clonotype. The chain combines TRBV2 with TRBJ2-1, with 14 nucleotides matching TRBD2. The germline gives CDR1 SNHLY, CDR2 FYNNEI. J lost 9 bases, V lost 7 bases, and 8 bases had no gene match. The CDR3 is 15 amino acids. The CDR3 coding sequence is TGTGCCAGCAAGCCCGGGACTAGCGGGAGTACTGAGCAGTTCTTC. Amino acids: CASKPGTSGSTEQFF.

This chain links TRBV4-2 with TRBJ2-1, with D unclear. Trimming stripped 0 bases from V and 7 bases from J, with 13 bases between. CDR1 LGHNA and CDR2 YNFKEQ come from the germline V gene. The CDR3 runs 15 residues. CDR3 sequence (DNA): TGTGCCAGCAGCCAAGATCACAGCGAACGAAATGAGCAGTTCTTC. Amino acid sequence: CASSQDHSERNEQFF.

The table lists this clonotype with a few counts. The V call is TRBV30, the J call TRBJ1-2; the D is unclear. Looked up from germline, CDR1 is GTSNPN and CDR2 is SVGIG (reference sequence). This CDR3 comprises 11 residues. V was shortened by 2 bases and J by 8 bases, with 9 bases between the two germline ends. This chain's CDR3 is CAWSTQVGYTF. The CDR3 nucleotides read TGTGCCTGGAGTACCCAAGTAGGCTACACCTTC.

Many counts were recorded for this clonotype. The V and J genes are TRBV27 and TRBJ2-3; D remains unclear. V was pared by 6 bases and J by 3 bases, with 10 bases between. The CDR3 consists of 13 residues. Germline-derived CDR1 and CDR2 are MNHEY and SMNVEV (reference sequence). This CDR3 reads CASRVVGTDTQYF. CDR3 sequence (DNA): TGTGCCAGCAGAGTAGTGGGAACAGATACGCAGTATTTT.